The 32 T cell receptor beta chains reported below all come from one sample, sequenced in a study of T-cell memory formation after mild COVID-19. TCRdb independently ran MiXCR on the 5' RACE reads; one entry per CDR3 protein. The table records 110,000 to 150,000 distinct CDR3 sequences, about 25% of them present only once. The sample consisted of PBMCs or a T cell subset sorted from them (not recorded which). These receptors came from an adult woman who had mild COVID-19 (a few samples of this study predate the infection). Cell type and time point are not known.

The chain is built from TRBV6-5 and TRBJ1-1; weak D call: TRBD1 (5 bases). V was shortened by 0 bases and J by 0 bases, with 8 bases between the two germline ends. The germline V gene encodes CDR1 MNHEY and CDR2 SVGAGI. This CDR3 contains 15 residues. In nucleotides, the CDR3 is TGTGCCAGCAGTTACTCGACAGTTATGAACACTGAAGCTTTCTTT. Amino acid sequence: CASSYSTVMNTEAFF.

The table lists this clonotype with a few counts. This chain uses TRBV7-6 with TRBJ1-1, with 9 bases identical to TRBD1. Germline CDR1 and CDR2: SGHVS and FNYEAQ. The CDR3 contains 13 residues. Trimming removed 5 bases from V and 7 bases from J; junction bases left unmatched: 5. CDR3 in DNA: TGTGCCAGCAGCCTCGGACAGGGGCATGAAGCTTTCTTT. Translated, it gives CASSLGQGHEAFF.

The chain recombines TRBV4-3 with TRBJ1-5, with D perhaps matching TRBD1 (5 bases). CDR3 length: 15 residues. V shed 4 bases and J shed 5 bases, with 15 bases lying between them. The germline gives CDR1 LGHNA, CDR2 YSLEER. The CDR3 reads CASSRGIRVDQPQHF. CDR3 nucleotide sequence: TGCGCCAGCAGCCGAGGTATCAGGGTCGATCAGCCCCAGCATTTT.

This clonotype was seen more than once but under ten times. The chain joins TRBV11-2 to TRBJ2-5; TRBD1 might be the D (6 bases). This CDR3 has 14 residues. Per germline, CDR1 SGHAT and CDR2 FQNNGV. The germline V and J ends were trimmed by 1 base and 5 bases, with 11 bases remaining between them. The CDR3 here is CASSLVGGVETQYF. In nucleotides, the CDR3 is TGTGCCAGCAGCTTAGTTGGGGGCGTGGAGACCCAGTACTTC.

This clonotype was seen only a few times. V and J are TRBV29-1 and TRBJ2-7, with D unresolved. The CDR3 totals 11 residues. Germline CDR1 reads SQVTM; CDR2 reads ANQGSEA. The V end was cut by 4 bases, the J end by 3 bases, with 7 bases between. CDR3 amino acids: CSVVNSYEQYF. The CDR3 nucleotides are TGCAGCGTTGTGAACAGCTACGAGCAGTACTTC.

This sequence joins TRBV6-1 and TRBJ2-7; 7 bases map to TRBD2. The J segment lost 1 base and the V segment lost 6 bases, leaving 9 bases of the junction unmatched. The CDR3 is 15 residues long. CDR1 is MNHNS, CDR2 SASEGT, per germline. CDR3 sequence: CASSDRTSGSYEQYF. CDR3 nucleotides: TGTGCCAGCAGCGACCGGACTAGTGGATCCTACGAGCAGTACTTC.

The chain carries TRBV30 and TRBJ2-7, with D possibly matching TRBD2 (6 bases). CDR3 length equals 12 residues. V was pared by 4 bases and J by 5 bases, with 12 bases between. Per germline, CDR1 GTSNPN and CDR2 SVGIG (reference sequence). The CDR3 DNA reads TGTGCCTGGACCCCCTGGGGGGACGAGCAGTACTTC. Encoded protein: CAWTPWGDEQYF.

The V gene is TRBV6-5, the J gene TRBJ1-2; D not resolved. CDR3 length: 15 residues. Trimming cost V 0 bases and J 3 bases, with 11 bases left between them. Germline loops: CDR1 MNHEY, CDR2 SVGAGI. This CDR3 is CASSYSMEGYYGYTF. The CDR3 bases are TGTGCCAGCAGTTACTCGATGGAGGGATACTATGGCTACACCTTC.

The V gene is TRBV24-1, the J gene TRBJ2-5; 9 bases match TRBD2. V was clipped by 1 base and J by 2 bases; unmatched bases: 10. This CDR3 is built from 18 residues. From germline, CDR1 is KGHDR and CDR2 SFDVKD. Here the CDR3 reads CATSDLSPLTSGQETQYF. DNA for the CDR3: TGTGCCACCAGTGATTTATCCCCTCTGACTAGCGGTCAAGAGACCCAGTACTTC.

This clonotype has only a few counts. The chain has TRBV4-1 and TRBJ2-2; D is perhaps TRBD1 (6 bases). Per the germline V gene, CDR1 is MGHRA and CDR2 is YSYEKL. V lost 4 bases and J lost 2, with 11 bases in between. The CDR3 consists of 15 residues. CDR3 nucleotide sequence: TGCGCCAGCAGCCCCACCAGGGGAAACACCGGGGAGCTGTTTTTT. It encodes CASSPTRGNTGELFF.

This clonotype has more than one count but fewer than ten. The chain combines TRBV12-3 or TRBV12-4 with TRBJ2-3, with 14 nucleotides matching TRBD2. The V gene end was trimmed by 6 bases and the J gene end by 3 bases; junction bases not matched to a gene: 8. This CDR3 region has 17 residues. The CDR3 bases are TGTGCCAGCAGGGGACTAGCGGGAGAGACGGGAACAGATACGCAGTATTTT. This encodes CASRGLAGETGTDTQYF.

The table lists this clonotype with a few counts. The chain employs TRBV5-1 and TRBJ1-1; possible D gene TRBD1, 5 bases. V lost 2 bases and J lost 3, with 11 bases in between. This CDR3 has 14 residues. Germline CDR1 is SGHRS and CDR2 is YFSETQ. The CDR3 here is CASSFGQGYTEAFF. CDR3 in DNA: TGCGCCAGCAGCTTCGGCCAGGGCTACACTGAAGCTTTCTTT.

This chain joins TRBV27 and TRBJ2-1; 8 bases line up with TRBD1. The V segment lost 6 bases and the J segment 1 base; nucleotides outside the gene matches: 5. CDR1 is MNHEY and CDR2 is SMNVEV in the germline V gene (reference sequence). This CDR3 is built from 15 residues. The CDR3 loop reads CASRITGGSYNEQFF. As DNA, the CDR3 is TGTGCCAGCAGGATCACAGGGGGATCCTACAATGAGCAGTTCTTC.

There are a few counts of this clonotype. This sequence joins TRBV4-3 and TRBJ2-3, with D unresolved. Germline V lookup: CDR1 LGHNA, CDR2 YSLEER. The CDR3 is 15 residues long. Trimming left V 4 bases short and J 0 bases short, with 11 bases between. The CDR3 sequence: CASSPRAPSTDTQYF. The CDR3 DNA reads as TGCGCCAGCAGCCCCCGGGCGCCAAGCACAGATACGCAGTATTTT.

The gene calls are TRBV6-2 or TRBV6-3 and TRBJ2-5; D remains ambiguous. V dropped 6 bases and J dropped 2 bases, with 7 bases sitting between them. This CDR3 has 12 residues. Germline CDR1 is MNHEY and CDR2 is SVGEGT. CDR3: CASSPDQETQYF. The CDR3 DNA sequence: TGTGCCAGCAGCCCGGATCAAGAGACCCAGTACTTC.

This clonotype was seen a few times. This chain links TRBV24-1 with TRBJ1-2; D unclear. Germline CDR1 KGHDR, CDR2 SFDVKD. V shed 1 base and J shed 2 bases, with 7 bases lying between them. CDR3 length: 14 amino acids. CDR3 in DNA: TGTGCCACCAGTGATTTTCGTATGAACTATGGCTACACCTTC. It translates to CATSDFRMNYGYTF.

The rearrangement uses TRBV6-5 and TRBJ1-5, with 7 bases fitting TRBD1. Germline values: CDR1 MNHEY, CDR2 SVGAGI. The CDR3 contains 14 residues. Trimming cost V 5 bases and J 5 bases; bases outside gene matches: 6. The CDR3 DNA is TGTGCCAGCAGTCGGATACAGGGGTATCAGCCCCAGCATTTT. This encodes CASSRIQGYQPQHF.

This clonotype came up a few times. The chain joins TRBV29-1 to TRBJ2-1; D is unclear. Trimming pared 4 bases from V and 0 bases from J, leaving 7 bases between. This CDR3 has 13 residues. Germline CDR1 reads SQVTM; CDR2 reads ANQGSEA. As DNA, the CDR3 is TGCAGCGTTGCCGTGCCCTCCTACAATGAGCAGTTCTTC. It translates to CSVAVPSYNEQFF.

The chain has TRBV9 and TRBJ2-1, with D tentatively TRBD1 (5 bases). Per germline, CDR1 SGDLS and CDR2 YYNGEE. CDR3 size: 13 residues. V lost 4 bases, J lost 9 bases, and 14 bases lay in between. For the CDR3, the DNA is TGTGCCAGCAGCCCTGACAGCCCCCGTGAGCAGTTCTTC. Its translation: CASSPDSPREQFF.

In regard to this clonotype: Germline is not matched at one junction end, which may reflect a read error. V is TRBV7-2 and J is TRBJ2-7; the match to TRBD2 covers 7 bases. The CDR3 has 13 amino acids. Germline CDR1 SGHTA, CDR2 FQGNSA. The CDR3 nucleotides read TGTGCCAGCAGCCTAGCGGCAACCTACGAGCAGTACTTC. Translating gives CASSLAATYEQYF.

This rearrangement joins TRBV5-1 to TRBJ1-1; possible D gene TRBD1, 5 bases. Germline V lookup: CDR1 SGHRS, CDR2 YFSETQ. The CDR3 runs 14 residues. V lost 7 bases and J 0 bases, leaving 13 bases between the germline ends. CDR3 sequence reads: CASSSGGMNTEAFF. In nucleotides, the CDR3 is TGCGCCAGCTCAAGCGGGGGGATGAACACTGAAGCTTTCTTT.

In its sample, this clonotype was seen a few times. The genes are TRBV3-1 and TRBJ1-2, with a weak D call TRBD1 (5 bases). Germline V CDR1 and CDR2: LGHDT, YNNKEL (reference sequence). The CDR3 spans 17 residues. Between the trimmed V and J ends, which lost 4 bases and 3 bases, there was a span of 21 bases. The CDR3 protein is CASSLKTATGRYYGYTF. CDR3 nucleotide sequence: TGTGCCAGCAGCCTAAAGACAGCAACAGGCCGCTACTATGGCTACACCTTC.

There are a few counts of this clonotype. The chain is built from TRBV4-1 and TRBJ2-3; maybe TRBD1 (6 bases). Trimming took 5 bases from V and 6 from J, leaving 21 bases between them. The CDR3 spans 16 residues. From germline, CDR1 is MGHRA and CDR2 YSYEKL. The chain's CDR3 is CASSSPTGNKGDTQYF. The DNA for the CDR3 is TGCGCCAGCAGCTCTCCTACAGGGAACAAGGGGGATACGCAGTATTTT.

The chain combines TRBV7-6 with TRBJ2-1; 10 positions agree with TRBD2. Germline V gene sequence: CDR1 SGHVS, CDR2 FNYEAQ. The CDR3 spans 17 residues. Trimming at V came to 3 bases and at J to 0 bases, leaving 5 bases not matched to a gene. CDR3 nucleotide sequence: TGTGCCAGCAGCTTCGGTAGCGGGGGGCCCTCCTACAATGAGCAGTTCTTC. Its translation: CASSFGSGGPSYNEQFF.

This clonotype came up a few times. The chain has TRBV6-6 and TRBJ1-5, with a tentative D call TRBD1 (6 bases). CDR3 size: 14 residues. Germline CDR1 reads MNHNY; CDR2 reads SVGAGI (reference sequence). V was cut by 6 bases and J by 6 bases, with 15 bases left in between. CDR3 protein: CASSPQGFGQPQHF. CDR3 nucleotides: TGTGCCAGCAGCCCTCAGGGGTTCGGTCAGCCCCAGCATTTT.

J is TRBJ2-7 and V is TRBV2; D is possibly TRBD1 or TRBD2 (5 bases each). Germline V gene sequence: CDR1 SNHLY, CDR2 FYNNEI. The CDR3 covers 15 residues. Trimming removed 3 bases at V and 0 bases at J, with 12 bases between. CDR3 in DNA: TGTGCCAGCAGTGAGAGGGGCTGGAGCTCCTACGAGCAGTACTTC. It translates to CASSERGWSSYEQYF.

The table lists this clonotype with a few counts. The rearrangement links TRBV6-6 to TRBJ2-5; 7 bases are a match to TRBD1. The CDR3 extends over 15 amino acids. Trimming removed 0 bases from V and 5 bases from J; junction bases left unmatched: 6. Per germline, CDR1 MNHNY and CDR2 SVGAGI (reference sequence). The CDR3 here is CASSYSVGQRETQYF. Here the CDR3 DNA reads TGTGCCAGCAGTTACTCTGTGGGACAGAGGGAGACCCAGTACTTC.

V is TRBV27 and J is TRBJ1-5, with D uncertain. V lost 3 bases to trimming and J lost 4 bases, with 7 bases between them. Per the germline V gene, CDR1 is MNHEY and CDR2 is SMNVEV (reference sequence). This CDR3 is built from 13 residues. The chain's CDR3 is CASSFWGNQPQHF. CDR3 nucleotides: TGTGCCAGCAGTTTTTGGGGAAATCAGCCCCAGCATTTT.

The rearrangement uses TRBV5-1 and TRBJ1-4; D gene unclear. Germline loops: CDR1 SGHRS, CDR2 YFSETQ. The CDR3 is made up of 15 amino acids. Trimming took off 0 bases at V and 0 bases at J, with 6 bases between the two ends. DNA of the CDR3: TGCGCCAGCAGCTTGGATACGCCAACTAATGAAAAACTGTTTTTT. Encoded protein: CASSLDTPTNEKLFF.

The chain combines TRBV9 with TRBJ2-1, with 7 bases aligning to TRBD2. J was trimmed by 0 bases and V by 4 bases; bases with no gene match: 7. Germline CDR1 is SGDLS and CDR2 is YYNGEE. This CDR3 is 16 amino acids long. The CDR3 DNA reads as TGTGCCAGCAGCAACCAAGCGGGGCGCTCCTACAATGAGCAGTTCTTC. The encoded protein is CASSNQAGRSYNEQFF.

Here the CDR3 reads CASSLTTDMSYEQYF. The CDR3 DNA reads as TGTGCCAGCAGTTTAACGACAGACATGTCCTACGAGCAGTACTTC. The chain is built from TRBV12-3 or TRBV12-4 and TRBJ2-7; a possible D gene is TRBD1 (5 bases). The CDR3 loop spans 15 amino acids. V lost 2 bases and J lost 1, with 12 bases in between.

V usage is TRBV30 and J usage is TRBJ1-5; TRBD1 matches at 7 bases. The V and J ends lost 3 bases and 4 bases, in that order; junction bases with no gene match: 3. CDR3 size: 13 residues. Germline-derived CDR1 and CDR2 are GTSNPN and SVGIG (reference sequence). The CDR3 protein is CAWSGRGNQPQHF. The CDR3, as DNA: TGTGCCTGGAGCGGCAGGGGGAATCAGCCCCAGCATTTT.